Listed below are T cell receptor beta chains from one sample, sequenced in a study of type 1 and type 2 diabetes patients. TCRdb reanalysed the multiplex PCR reads using MiXCR and keeps one entry per CDR3 protein. Found here are around 300,000 distinct CDR3 sequences, roughly 50% of them singletons; the top ten hold approximately 15%. Sequencing was done on a sample of peripheral blood mononuclear cells (PBMCs). The receptors originated from a man younger than 30 with type 2 diabetes. CDR3s include the opening cysteine and the closing phenylalanine or tryptophan. D genes are given only for firm matches. Only part of the rows carry a size: once, few, many, or a class if the clone is expanded.

d_gene,v_gene,j_gene,abundance,CDR3aa,CDR3nt
.,TRBV19,TRBJ2-3,.,CASSISPAKSRRGFTDTQYF,TGTGCCAGTAGTATATCCCCGGCCAAGTCGCGGCGGGGATTCACAGATACGCAGTATTTT
.,TRBV10-1,TRBJ2-7,few,CASSELLLGEQYF,TGCGCCAGCAGTGAGTTGTTATTAGGCGAGCAGTACTTC
.,TRBV15,TRBJ2-5,many,CATSEGQGWTQYF,TGTGCCACCAGCGAAGGTCAGGGATGGACCCAGTACTTC
TRBD1,TRBV6-1,TRBJ1-5,.,CASSAGQAGNQPQHF,TGTGCCAGCAGTGCCGGACAGGCTGGCAATCAGCCCCAGCATTTT
.,TRBV6-1,TRBJ2-1,.,CASSENAAGYYNEQFF,TGTGCCAGCAGTGAAAATGCGGCAGGATACTACAATGAGCAGTTCTTC
.,TRBV29-1,TRBJ2-7,.,CSVANGGYEQYF,TGCAGCGTCGCGAACGGGGGTTACGAGCAGTACTTC
TRBD1,TRBV6-6,TRBJ2-5,.,CASSLTGIETQYF,TGTGCCAGCAGCCTGACAGGGATAGAGACCCAGTACTTC
TRBD1,TRBV12-3/TRBV12-4,TRBJ2-5,.,CASSTPGQGKEETQYF,TGTGCCAGCAGCACTCCGGGACAGGGGAAGGAAGAGACCCAGTACTTC
.,TRBV30,TRBJ2-3,few,CAWSIQGADTQYF,TGTGCCTGGAGTATTCAGGGCGCAGATACGCAGTATTTT
.,TRBV14,TRBJ2-2,.,CASSEFFRQRAGELFF,TGTGCCAGCAGTGAATTTTTTAGACAAAGGGCCGGGGAGCTGTTTTTT
TRBD2,TRBV7-8,TRBJ2-3,few,CASSLIAGGPPDTQYF,TGTGCCAGCAGCCTGATAGCGGGGGGGCCCCCTGATACGCAGTATTTT
.,TRBV7-6,TRBJ1-1,few,CASSPLRTEAFF,TGTGCCAGCAGCCCTCTCCGCACTGAAGCTTTCTTT
.,TRBV27,TRBJ1-2,.,CASSLLGGDSNYGYTF,TGTGCCAGCAGTTTACTTGGGGGGGACTCTAACTATGGCTACACCTTC
.,TRBV15,TRBJ1-4,.,CATSREQGDEKLLF,TGTGCCACCAGCAGAGAACAGGGAGATGAAAAACTGCTTTTT
.,TRBV6-1,TRBJ2-6,.,CASRDNSGANVLTF,TGTGCCAGCAGGGACAACTCTGGGGCCAACGTCCTGACTTTC
TRBD2,TRBV2,TRBJ2-7,.,CASQNTIAGMTEQYF,TGTGCCAGCCAAAACACTATAGCGGGAATGACCGAGCAGTACTTC
TRBD2,TRBV7-2,TRBJ2-5,few,CASSGGGIRETQYF,TGTGCCAGCAGCGGCGGGGGGATCCGGGAGACCCAGTACTTC
TRBD1,TRBV5-1,TRBJ2-3,once,CASSSLTGGFTDTQYF,TGCGCCAGCAGCTCCCTGACAGGGGGCTTCACAGATACGCAGTATTTC
.,TRBV6-6,TRBJ1-2,many,CASSYVQTNYGYTF,TGTGCCAGCAGTTACGTACAGACCAACTATGGCTACACCTTC
.,TRBV13,TRBJ1-2,.,CASSEDSMYGYTF,TGTGCCAGCAGCGAGGACAGTATGTATGGCTACACCTTC
.,TRBV6-1,TRBJ2-7,.,CASSGDSAYEQYF,TGTGCCAGCAGCGGCGACAGTGCCTACGAGCAGTACTTC
.,TRBV7-8,TRBJ1-2,.,CASSLSRDFYGYTF,TGTGCCAGCAGCCTATCAAGAGACTTTTATGGCTACACCTTC
TRBD1,TRBV6-1,TRBJ2-1,once,CASSRDRVAYNEQFF,TGTGCCAGCAGTCGGGACAGGGTCGCCTACAATGAGCAGTTCTTC
TRBD1,TRBV19,TRBJ1-5,.,CASSTMDRGQYQPQHF,TGTGCCAGTAGTACCATGGACAGGGGTCAGTATCAGCCCCAGCATTTT
.,TRBV4-1,TRBJ1-2,.,CASSYGTGGYGYTF,TGCGCCAGCAGCTACGGGACCGGGGGGTATGGCTACACCTTC
TRBD2,TRBV7-9,TRBJ2-1,.,CASTTGPSGSYNEQFF,TGTGCCAGCACCACCGGGCCTAGCGGCTCCTACAATGAGCAGTTCTTC
.,TRBV9,TRBJ2-7,.,CATIPEGRPSKQYF,TGTGCCACTATACCGGAAGGGCGACCTTCCAAGCAGTACTTC
.,TRBV19,TRBJ2-1,.,CASSPGNYNEQLF,TGTGCCAGTAGTCCCGGGAACTACAATGAGCAGCTCTTC
.,TRBV20-1,TRBJ1-3,.,CSARREGNSAGNTIYF,TGCAGTGCTAGGAGGGAGGGGAATAGTGCTGGAAACACCATATATTTT
.,TRBV12-3/TRBV12-4,TRBJ2-2,once,CASGFQGLTGELFF,TGTGCCAGCGGTTTCCAGGGGTTGACCGGGGAGCTGTTTTTT
TRBD1,TRBV12-3/TRBV12-4,TRBJ1-6,.,CASSSPRQGRNSPLHF,TGTGCCAGCAGTTCCCCCAGACAGGGAAGAAATTCACCCCTCCACTTT
TRBD1,TRBV28,TRBJ1-6,.,CASSLTGQGIPWGSYNSPLHF,TGTGCCAGCAGTCTCACGGGACAGGGGATCCCCTGGGGCTCCTATAATTCACCCCTCCACTTT
.,TRBV19,TRBJ2-5,.,CASSETVQETQYF,TGTGCCAGTAGCGAGACAGTACAAGAGACCCAGTACTTC
.,TRBV7-9,TRBJ2-3,many,CASSFGTDTQYF,TGTGCCAGCAGCTTTGGCACAGATACGCAGTATTTT
.,TRBV13,TRBJ1-2,.,CASSQVIKQGLNYGYTF,TGTGCCAGCAGCCAAGTAATCAAGCAGGGGCTAAACTATGGCTACACCTTC
.,TRBV5-6,TRBJ1-1,.,CASSLNWDNTEAFF,TGTGCCAGCAGCTTGAACTGGGACAACACTGAAGCTTTCTTT
TRBD2,TRBV7-8,TRBJ2-7,.,CASSQATSEFYEQYF,TGCGCCAGCAGCCAAGCGACTAGCGAGTTCTACGAGCAGTACTTC
.,TRBV30,TRBJ1-1,.,CAWYKPNHQREAFF,TGTGCCTGGTACAAACCCAACCACCAAAGGGAAGCTTTCTTT
.,TRBV28,TRBJ2-7,.,CASSFGQFYEQYF,TGTGCCAGCAGTTTTGGGCAGTTCTACGAGCAGTACTTC
.,TRBV30,TRBJ2-7,.,CAWQPRWGRTYEQYF,TGTGCCTGGCAGCCGCGGTGGGGACGGACCTACGAGCAGTACTTC
TRBD2,TRBV20-1,TRBJ2-1,.,CSVAGIRNEQFF,TGCAGTGTAGCGGGCATTAGGAATGAGCAGTTCTTC
TRBD1,TRBV19,TRBJ2-7,many,CASGTGGSYEQYF,TGTGCCAGTGGAACAGGGGGTTCCTACGAGCAGTACTTC
TRBD2,TRBV14,TRBJ2-7,many,CASSQGLGLAVEQYF,TGTGCCAGCAGCCAGGGCCTGGGACTAGCAGTCGAGCAGTACTTC
.,TRBV12-3/TRBV12-4,TRBJ1-3,.,CASSFGGSGNTIYF,TGTGCCAGCAGTTTCGGGGGTAGTGGAAACACCATATATTTT
.,TRBV30,TRBJ1-1,.,CAWSVQVNTEAFF,TGTGCCTGGAGTGTACAGGTGAACACTGAAGCTTTCTTT
.,TRBV2,TRBJ1-2,many,CASSEATLGYTF,TGTGCCAGCAGTGAGGCCACCCTTGGCTACACCTTC
.,TRBV28,TRBJ2-5,few,CASSFLSETQYF,TGTGCCAGCAGTTTCCTGTCTGAGACCCAGTACTTC
.,TRBV2,TRBJ1-5,.,CASSEGGGGSNQPQHF,TGTGCCAGCAGTGAAGGTGGGGGCGGTAGCAATCAGCCCCAGCATTTT
.,TRBV9,TRBJ1-2,.,CASSVGEQGILWGGGYTF,TGTGCCAGCAGCGTCGGCGAGCAGGGGATTCTTTGGGGTGGTGGCTACACCTTC
TRBD1,TRBV19,TRBJ2-3,few,CASSLDRADTQYF,TGTGCCAGTAGCCTAGACAGGGCCGATACGCAGTATTTT
TRBD1,TRBV5-1,TRBJ2-7,.,CASSLTGTGDYEQYF,TGCGCCAGCAGCTTAACCGGGACAGGAGATTACGAGCAGTACTTC
.,TRBV7-9,TRBJ1-5,.,CASSPHETQPQHF,TGTGCCAGCAGCCCTCACGAAACTCAGCCCCAGCATTTT
TRBD1,TRBV7-9,TRBJ1-6,.,CASSLLTGQGLRPLHF,TGTGCCAGCAGCTTACTTACGGGACAGGGCCTTAGACCCCTCCACTTT
.,TRBV2,TRBJ2-3,.,CASSEDSTDTQYF,TGTGCCAGCAGCGAGGACAGCACAGATACGCAGTATTTT
TRBD1,TRBV2,TRBJ1-2,.,CASRGDSETYGYTF,TGTGCCAGCAGAGGGGACAGCGAAACTTATGGCTACACCTTC
.,TRBV25-1,TRBJ1-6,many,CASSDSRGWHSPLHF,TGTGCCAGCAGTGACTCTCGGGGGTGGCATTCACCCCTCCACTTT